The 3 T cell receptor beta chains in this list originate from one sample, sequenced in a study of T cell responses to AZD1222 COVID-19 vaccine. Repertoires were generated with immunoSEQ multiplex PCR, while TCRdb's copy carries only in-frame clones and drops some. This table has around 63,000 clones, 65% to 90% appearing once. The input for sequencing was peripheral blood, taken on day 0 of AZD1222 vaccination. Receptors originate from an adult in good health.

The chain recombines TRBV27 with TRBJ1-1; D is uncertain. CDR1 MNHEY and CDR2 SMNVEV come from the germline V gene (reference sequence). The V end was cut by 1 base, the J end by 2 bases, with 8 bases between. There are 14 residues in the CDR3. CDR3 in DNA: TGTGCCAGCAGTTTATTACCTCTCAACACTGAAGCTTTCTTT. Translating gives CASSLLPLNTEAFF.

The chain combines TRBV4-2 with TRBJ1-3, with no clear D. There are 17 residues in the CDR3. Trimming cost V 0 bases and J 2 bases, with 14 bases left between them. The germline CDR1 and CDR2 sequences are LGHNA and YNFKEQ. CDR3 DNA sequence: TGTGCCAGCAGCCAAGATCGTCGAGAACTACCTGGAAACACCATATATTTT. Amino acid sequence: CASSQDRRELPGNTIYF.

This clone came up once. CDR3 bases: TGTGCCAGCAGCCACGGTTCCGGGGAGCTGTTTTTT. Its protein is CASSHGSGELFF. The genes are TRBV3-1 (or the pseudogene TRBV3-2) and TRBJ2-2; D not resolved. V was shortened by 3 bases and J by 6 bases, with 5 bases between the two germline ends. CDR1 and CDR2 from the germline V gene are LGHDT and YNNKEL (reference sequence). This CDR3 contains 12 residues.